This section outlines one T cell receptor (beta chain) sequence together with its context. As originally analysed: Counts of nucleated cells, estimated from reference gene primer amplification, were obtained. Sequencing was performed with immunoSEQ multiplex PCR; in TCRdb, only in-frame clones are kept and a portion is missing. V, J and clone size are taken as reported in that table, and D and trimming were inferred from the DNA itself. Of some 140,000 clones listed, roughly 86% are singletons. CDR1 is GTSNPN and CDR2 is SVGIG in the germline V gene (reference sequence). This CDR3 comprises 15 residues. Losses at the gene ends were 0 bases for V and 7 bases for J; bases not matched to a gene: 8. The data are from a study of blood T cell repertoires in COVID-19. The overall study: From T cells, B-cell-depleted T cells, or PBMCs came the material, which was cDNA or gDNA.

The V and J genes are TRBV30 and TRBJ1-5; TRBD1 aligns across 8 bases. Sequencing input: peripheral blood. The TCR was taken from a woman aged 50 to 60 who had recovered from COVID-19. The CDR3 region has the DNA TGTGCCTGGAGTGTAAACAGGGGGTCTATGCAGCCCCAGCATTTT. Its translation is CAWSVNRGSMQPQHF.